This TCR beta chain was recovered during a study of blood T cell repertoires in COVID-19 (TCRdb year 2020). Notes on the research overall: Samples from collaborators originated in the United States, Italy and Spain and spanned both the acute and convalescent phases of COVID-19. The samples were drawn from the first 160 participants of the ongoing ImmuneRACE study and from 950 to 1,500 subjects provided by 6 global collaborators. Where available, HLA class I and class II types were taken from metadata supplied by the sample provider and were not determined by assay-based typing. A freely available public database, intended as a resource for researchers studying the immune response to SARS-CoV-2, is where the repertoires were released. The material from the prospective study consisted of cDNA or gDNA derived from T cells, B-cell-depleted T cells, or PBMCs. The dataset comprised deeply sampled blood TCRbeta repertoires from subjects exposed to, actively infected with, or recovered from COVID-19. The sample metadata nearly always contained a de-identified subject ID, COVID-19 status, age in years and sex.

TCRbeta CDR3 regions were amplified from genomic DNA by means of the immunoSEQ Assay, a bias-controlled multiplex PCR. As for how the authors treated the data: The number of nucleated cells in each sample was estimated by amplification of reference gene primers within the assay. To quantify the absolute abundance of each unique TCRbeta CDR3 rearrangement, sequence reads were collapsed and filtered. For each sample, productive Simpson clonality was calculated as the square root of Simpson's diversity index across productive rearrangements. TCRdb stores this immuneACCESS table with in-frame sequences only. Part of the clones is absent; in the studies checked, under half of the shortfall reflects unresolved V genes, and no reason is known for the rest. The DNA was the basis for D and trimming; V, J and clone size are from that table. This sample lists tens of thousands of clones; roughly 84% were detected once. In total, the top ten clones hold approximately 59% of the sample.

This clone is a singleton in its sample. No cognate antigen has been identified for it. Per-base quality was not reported, and no clone a single base away is much larger than it. V is shortened by 3 bases, J by 0 bases, and the region joining them spans 6 bases. Looking up the germline V gene (reference sequence) yields CDR1 MNHEY and CDR2 SMNVEV. Including the terminal cysteine and phenylalanine, the CDR3 comprises 15 residues. Of the read, only the CDR3 DNA is kept; its 45 bases are in frame from base 1. On the study overall, not on this receptor specifically: The quantity of clinical and demographic metadata differed by source and by participant and was supplied without curation.

Whole blood was collected in K2EDTA tubes by collaborating institutions according to the institutions' own protocols. Collaborator samples were shipped for TCRbeta analysis as frozen whole blood, isolated PBMCs, or DNA extracted from either sample type. The source material was peripheral blood. This TCR derives from a man aged 70-80 years with acute or convalescent COVID-19. In this chain, TRBV27 is recombined with TRBJ2-6; no D gene is confidently identified. The base sequence is TGTGCCAGCAGTTTTCTCTCCTCTGGGGCCAACGTCCTGACTTTC. It is translated as CASSFLSSGANVLTF.